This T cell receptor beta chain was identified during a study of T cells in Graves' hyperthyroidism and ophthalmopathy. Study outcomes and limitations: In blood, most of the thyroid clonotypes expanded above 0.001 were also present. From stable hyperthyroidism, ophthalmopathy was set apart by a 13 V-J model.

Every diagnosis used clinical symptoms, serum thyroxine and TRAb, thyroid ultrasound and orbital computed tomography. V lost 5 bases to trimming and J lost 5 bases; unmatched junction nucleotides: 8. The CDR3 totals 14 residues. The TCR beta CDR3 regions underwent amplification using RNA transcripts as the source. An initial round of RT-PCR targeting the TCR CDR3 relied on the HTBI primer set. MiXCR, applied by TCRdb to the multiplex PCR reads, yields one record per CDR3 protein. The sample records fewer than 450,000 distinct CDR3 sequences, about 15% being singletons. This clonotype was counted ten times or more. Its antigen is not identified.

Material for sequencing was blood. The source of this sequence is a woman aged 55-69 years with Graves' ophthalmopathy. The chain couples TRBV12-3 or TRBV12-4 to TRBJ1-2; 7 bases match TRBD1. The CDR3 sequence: CASSRQGSGYGYTF. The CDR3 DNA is TGTGCCAGCAGTCGACAGGGCTCGGGATATGGCTACACCTTC.